A selection of T cell receptor beta chains follows, all from one sample in a study of shared clonotypes between healthy human individuals. Sequencing used immunoSEQ multiplex PCR; TCRdb keeps in-frame clones, though not all of them. The table includes about 1.1 million clones, 78% detected once. What was sequenced was memory CD4+ T cells from PBMCs. These receptors came from a man aged 18-30 years in good health. Some clones in this sample may be carry-over from other donors' samples. CDR3s include the opening cysteine and the closing phenylalanine or tryptophan. A D gene is named only where the DNA matches it firmly. Clone size is stated in some rows and not others, as once, few, many or a class when expanded.

D | size | J | V | DNA | CDR3
TRBD2 | once | TRBJ2-7 | TRBV18 | TGTGCCAGCTCATCCGGACTAGATTGGGACGAGCAGTACTTC | CASSSGLDWDEQYF
. | . | TRBJ1-5 | TRBV27 | TGTGCCAGCAGTTTATTAGGAGAAGATAGCAATCAGCCCCAGCATTTT | CASSLLGEDSNQPQHF
. | . | TRBJ2-7 | TRBV5-1 | TGCGCCAGCTCCCCCCAGGGGATAACGGGAAGCTACGGGCAGTACTTC | CASSPQGITGSYGQYF
. | . | TRBJ2-1 | TRBV14 | TGTGCCAGCAGCTTCCTGACGGTCTACAATGAGCAGTTCTTC | CASSFLTVYNEQFF
. | . | TRBJ1-5 | TRBV18 | TGTGCCAGCTCAAACCGGGACGGACGCAATCAGCCCCAGCATTTT | CASSNRDGRNQPQHF
. | . | TRBJ2-2 | TRBV5-6 | TGTGCCAGCAGCTTAACGACCACCTGGGAGCTGTTTTTT | CASSLTTTWELFF
. | . | TRBJ1-2 | TRBV28 | TGTGCCAGCAGTTCACCCAAGTATGGCTACACCTTC | CASSSPKYGYTF
TRBD2 | . | TRBJ2-5 | TRBV7-7 | TGTGCCAGCAGCTTAGGGGCGGGAGGAGGAGAGACCCAGTACTTC | CASSLGAGGGETQYF
. | many | TRBJ1-2 | TRBV27 | TGTGCCCGGGGTGGAGGCTACACCTTC | CARGGGYTF
TRBD2 | . | TRBJ2-2 | TRBV14 | TGTGCCAGCAGCCCTAGCGGGAGGGAGGACACCGGGGAGCTGTTTTTT | CASSPSGREDTGELFF
TRBD1 | . | TRBJ2-5 | TRBV15 | TGTGCCACCAGCAGCCATCAGACAGGGACGGGGACCCAGTACTTC | CATSSHQTGTGTQYF
. | . | TRBJ2-3 | TRBV29-1 | TGCAGCGCCTCGGGAGCTTCTAGCACAGATACGCAGTATTTT | CSASGASSTDTQYF
. | . | TRBJ2-7 | TRBV28 | TGTGCCAGCAGTTCCGGGGCCCAACCCTACGAGCAGTACTTC | CASSSGAQPYEQYF